A single sample is the source of the 27 T cell receptor beta chains below, sequenced in a study of identical twins. Each CDR3 protein is one row after TCRdb ran MiXCR on the 5' RACE reads. The table includes 400,000 to 550,000 distinct CDR3 sequences, 13% to 15% detected once. In addition, the sample was reused for a study of yellow fever vaccine responses in identical twins.

The sequencing input was CD4+ T cells sorted from blood. The receptors were sampled from a young woman in good health.

The V call is TRBV28, the J call TRBJ2-1, with TRBD2 identical over 7 bases. The CDR3 consists of 16 residues. The germline V gene has CDR1 MDHEN and CDR2 SYDVKM. V was clipped by 6 bases and J by 8 bases; unmatched bases: 16. The CDR3 coding sequence is TGTGCCAGCAGATCCCTCCCTGGGGAGGGTGGGCATGAGCAGTTCTTC. It codes for CASRSLPGEGGHEQFF.

A few counts support this clonotype. Here the CDR3 DNA reads TGTGCCATGGGGGGCCAGTTTCCCTACAATGAGCAGTTCTTC. This sequence encodes CAMGGQFPYNEQFF. This chain links TRBV7-3 with TRBJ2-1; D possibly uses TRBD1 or TRBD2 (6 bases each). Trimming stripped 10 bases from V and 2 bases from J, with 15 bases between. The CDR3 runs to 14 residues. CDR1 is SGHTA and CDR2 is FQGTGA in the germline V gene.

This chain joins TRBV4-3 and TRBJ1-2; no reliable D call. V lost 0 bases, J lost 6 bases, and 17 bases lay in between. The germline V gene encodes CDR1 LGHNA and CDR2 YSLEER. This CDR3 contains 16 residues. CDR3: CASSQDKGLRTNGYTF. As DNA, the CDR3 is TGCGCCAGCAGCCAAGATAAGGGCCTACGAACTAATGGCTACACCTTC.

This clonotype was seen only a few times. V usage is TRBV10-3 and J usage is TRBJ2-1; no clear D. With 6 bases removed from V and 8 bases from J, the gap between germline ends came to 8 bases. The CDR3 runs to 11 residues. Germline assignment: CDR1 ENHRY and CDR2 SYGVKD. The DNA of the CDR3 is TGTGCCATCAGCCCCTTCGATGAGCAGTTCTTC. It encodes CAISPFDEQFF.

Ten or more counts support this clonotype. The chain employs TRBV20-1 and TRBJ2-4, with TRBD1 identical over 7 bases. Germline V CDR1 and CDR2: DFQATT, SNEGSKA (reference sequence). J was trimmed by 3 bases and V by 5 bases; bases with no gene match: 4. The CDR3 consists of 13 residues. The CDR3 nucleotides read TGCAGTGCTGGGGACAGTTACAAAAACATTCAGTACTTC. Translating gives CSAGDSYKNIQYF.

V is TRBV18 and J is TRBJ2-7; TRBD2 agrees at 7 bases. Germline V gene data show CDR1 as KGHSH and CDR2 as LQKENI. V shed 5 bases and J 1 base; nucleotides not matched to a gene: 5. The CDR3 sequence is 14 residues long. In nucleotides, the CDR3 is TGTGCCAGCTCATCTGCTAGCGGATCCTACGAGCAGTACTTC. Translated, it gives CASSSASGSYEQYF.

This clonotype was picked up many times. The chain employs TRBV12-3 or TRBV12-4 and TRBJ1-6, with 8 bases lining up with TRBD1. The CDR3 sequence is 14 residues long. V shed 5 bases and J 7 bases; nucleotides not matched to a gene: 4. The CDR3 region is CASSPGQGNSPLHF. In DNA form, the CDR3 reads TGTGCCAGCAGTCCAGGACAGGGAAATTCACCCCTCCACTTT.

V usage is TRBV2 and J usage is TRBJ2-3; no firm D call. There are 12 residues in the CDR3. The ends were cut back, 9 bases at V and 0 bases at J, with 7 bases in the middle. Germline V gene sequence: CDR1 SNHLY, CDR2 FYNNEI. Written as DNA, the CDR3 is TGTGCCAGTCGTTATAGCACAGATACGCAGTATTTT. Its translation: CASRYSTDTQYF.

The J gene is TRBJ2-7, the V gene TRBV7-2, with 14 bases fitting TRBD2. Per the germline V gene, CDR1 is SGHTA and CDR2 is FQGNSA. The CDR3 totals 16 residues. J was trimmed by 6 bases and V by 1 base; bases with no gene match: 5. This chain's CDR3 is CASSLGGTSGSSEQYF. The CDR3 bases are TGTGCCAGCAGCTTAGGGGGGACTAGCGGGAGCTCCGAGCAGTACTTC.

J is TRBJ2-5 and V is TRBV7-9, with a possible D match to TRBD1 (6 bases). The germline gives CDR1 SEHNR, CDR2 FQNEAQ (reference sequence). V lost 2 bases to trimming and J lost 4 bases, with 17 bases between them. This CDR3 has 16 amino acids. The CDR3 sequence is CASSLFGTRGRETQYF. Here the CDR3 DNA reads TGTGCCAGCAGCTTATTCGGGACAAGGGGGAGAGAGACCCAGTACTTC.

The V gene is TRBV6-1, the J gene TRBJ2-5; 7 bases fit TRBD1. Trimming cost V 10 bases and J 4 bases; bases outside gene matches: 12. This CDR3 is 14 amino acids long. Per germline, CDR1 MNHNS and CDR2 SASEGT. As DNA, the CDR3 is TGTGCCACCGGGGACAGTGGCCTGGGAGAGACCCAGTACTTC. The encoded protein is CATGDSGLGETQYF.

This chain uses TRBV11-1 with TRBJ1-4, with 7 positions matching TRBD1. Unmatched junction bases numbered 13, after V lost 6 bases and J lost 0 bases. Germline V gene lookup returns CDR1 SGHAT and CDR2 FQDESV (reference sequence). This CDR3 comprises 18 residues. In DNA form, the CDR3 reads TGTGCCAGCAGTCACGGACTCGACAGGGACGCAACTAATGAAAAACTGTTTTTT. Protein product: CASSHGLDRDATNEKLFF.

This clonotype came up a few times. V usage is TRBV3-1 and J usage is TRBJ2-7; TRBD2 agrees at 13 bases. This CDR3 is built from 16 residues. The germline V gene encodes CDR1 LGHDT and CDR2 YNNKEL (reference sequence). V lost 3 bases to trimming and J lost 0 bases; unmatched junction nucleotides: 2. The CDR3 protein is CASSQTSGGSSYEQYF. The DNA for the CDR3 is TGTGCCAGCAGCCAGACTAGCGGGGGGTCCTCCTACGAGCAGTACTTC.

The chain has TRBV28 and TRBJ2-4, with a tentative D call TRBD1 (6 bases). Trimming left V 1 base short and J 0 bases short, with 10 bases between. CDR1 is MDHEN and CDR2 is SYDVKM in the germline V gene. The CDR3 extends over 16 amino acids. The CDR3 nucleotides are TGTGCCAGCAGTTTATTGGCCAGGGGAGCCAAAAACATTCAGTACTTC. Translated, it gives CASSLLARGAKNIQYF.

The chain uses TRBV7-2 and TRBJ2-7, with D possibly TRBD1 on 5 matching bases. Trimming removed 5 bases at V and 6 bases at J, with 14 bases between. Germline V gene data show CDR1 as SGHTA and CDR2 as FQGNSA. The CDR3 loop spans 13 amino acids. CDR3 DNA: TGTGCCAGCAGCCCGATCCAGGGTGGCGAGCAGTACTTC. Protein: CASSPIQGGEQYF.

The V call is TRBV4-1, the J call TRBJ1-3; TRBD1 might be the D (6 bases). Germline V gene lookup returns CDR1 MGHRA and CDR2 YSYEKL. Trimming pared 4 bases from V and 1 base from J, leaving 11 bases between. The CDR3 loop spans 15 amino acids. This CDR3 reads CASSPSGVSGNTIYF. The CDR3 DNA is TGCGCCAGCAGCCCCTCAGGGGTTTCTGGAAACACCATATATTTT.

The chain joins TRBV28 to TRBJ2-3; the match to TRBD2 covers 8 bases. V gave up 3 bases and J gave up 2 bases; unmatched junction bases: 4. The CDR3 runs 15 residues. Germline CDR1 reads MDHEN; CDR2 reads SYDVKM. In nucleotides, the CDR3 is TGTGCCAGCAGTTTTAATAGCGGGACCACAGATACGCAGTATTTT. It is translated as CASSFNSGTTDTQYF.

This chain links TRBV18 with TRBJ1-4, with 8 bases that match TRBD1. CDR3 size: 17 residues. The V and J ends lost 2 bases and 2 bases, in that order; junction bases with no gene match: 7. CDR1 is KGHSH, CDR2 LQKENI, per germline. This CDR3 reads CASSPSGQGLTNEKLFF. DNA for the CDR3: TGTGCCAGCTCACCAAGCGGACAGGGTCTCACTAATGAAAAACTGTTTTTT.

This sequence joins TRBV7-2 and TRBJ2-2; 12 bases are shared with TRBD1. The CDR3 totals 16 residues. J was trimmed by 6 bases and V by 2 bases; bases with no gene match: 4. Germline V gives CDR1 SGHTA, CDR2 FQGNSA. CDR3 DNA: TGTGCCAGCAGCTTACGGGGACAGGGGGCAGCCGGGGAGCTGTTTTTT. Amino acid sequence: CASSLRGQGAAGELFF. Supplemented by reference TRBV7-2 and TRBJ2-2, the full variable domain reads GAGVSQSPSNKVTEKGKDVELRCDPISGHTALYWYRQSLGQGLEFLIYFQGNSAPDKSGLPSDRFSAERTGGSVSTLTIQRTQQEDSAVYLCASSLRGQGAAGELFFGEGSRLTVL.

The chain links TRBV28 to TRBJ1-1; D call uncertain. V was shortened by 1 base and J by 7 bases, with 7 bases between the two germline ends. This CDR3 contains 12 residues. CDR1 is MDHEN and CDR2 is SYDVKM in the germline V gene. The CDR3 coding sequence is TGTGCCAGCAGTTTATTAGGCAGTGAAGCTTTCTTT. Amino acids: CASSLLGSEAFF.

This clonotype was picked up a small number of times. The J gene is TRBJ2-3, the V gene TRBV6-2 or TRBV6-3; 7 positions match TRBD1. The CDR3 extends over 15 amino acids. Germline V CDR1 and CDR2: MNHEY, SVGEGT. Unmatched junction bases numbered 14, after V lost 7 bases and J lost 7 bases. The CDR3 DNA reads as TGTGCCAGCAACCGGGTTGGGACAGCCACTTATACGCAGTATTTT. It codes for CASNRVGTATYTQYF.

This clonotype has only a few counts. The chain is built from TRBV20-1 and TRBJ1-6, with D tentatively TRBD1 (6 bases). Trimming stripped 6 bases from V and 6 bases from J, with 15 bases between. The CDR3 is 14 amino acids. Looked up from germline, CDR1 is DFQATT and CDR2 is SNEGSKA (reference sequence). The CDR3 reads CSATRQDSNSPLHF. The CDR3 nucleotides read TGCAGTGCAACCCGACAGGACAGTAATTCACCCCTCCACTTT.

The chain recombines TRBV11-1 with TRBJ2-3; D might be TRBD2 (5 bases). Deletions cut 2 bases from V and 2 bases from J, with 20 bases between. The germline V gene has CDR1 SGHAT and CDR2 FQDESV (reference sequence). CDR3 size: 18 residues. The CDR3 is CASSLKGIGNPHTDTQYF. The DNA of the CDR3 is TGTGCCAGCAGCTTAAAGGGCATCGGGAACCCCCACACAGATACGCAGTATTTT.

The rearrangement joins TRBV5-5 to TRBJ2-3; 11 bases align to TRBD2. The CDR3 length is 17 residues. Germline V gene data show CDR1 as SGHKS and CDR2 as YYEKEE (reference sequence). V was pared by 0 bases and J by 6 bases, with 9 bases of the junction left unmatched. The CDR3 region has the DNA TGTGCCAGCAGCTTGGTGGGTAGCGGGGGGGCCAGGGATACGCAGTATTTT. Translation: CASSLVGSGGARDTQYF. The entire variable domain, with the rest obtained from reference TRBV5-5 and TRBJ2-3, is as follows: DAGVTQSPTHLIKTRGQQVTLRCSPISGHKSVSWYQQVLGQGPQFIFQYYEKEERGRGNFPDRFSARQFPNYSSELNVNALLLGDSALYLCASSLVGSGGARDTQYFGPGTRLTVL.

This clonotype was counted between two and nine times. J is TRBJ2-2 and V is TRBV7-2, with D maybe TRBD1 (6 bases). Deletions cut 3 bases from V and 7 bases from J, with 12 bases between. The length of the CDR3 is 14 residues. CDR1 and CDR2 (germline): SGHTA, FQGNSA. The CDR3 spells CASSFWGLGGELFF. The CDR3 DNA sequence: TGTGCCAGCAGCTTTTGGGGGCTCGGCGGGGAGCTGTTTTTT.

The rearrangement joins TRBV29-1 to TRBJ1-2; D remains unclear. This CDR3 is built from 13 residues. The ends were cut back, 4 bases at V and 3 bases at J, with 12 bases in the middle. Germline V gives CDR1 SQVTM, CDR2 ANQGSEA. This chain's CDR3 is CSVGTGTDYGYTF. As DNA, the CDR3 is TGCAGCGTTGGAACGGGCACTGACTATGGCTACACCTTC.

This clonotype was seen only a few times. This sequence joins TRBV6-1 and TRBJ2-3; D unclear. From germline, CDR1 is MNHNS and CDR2 SASEGT. V was cut by 6 bases and J by 4 bases, with 8 bases left in between. CDR3 length equals 12 residues. The CDR3 reads CASRGTADTQYF. The DNA of the CDR3 is TGTGCCAGCAGGGGTACGGCAGATACGCAGTATTTT.